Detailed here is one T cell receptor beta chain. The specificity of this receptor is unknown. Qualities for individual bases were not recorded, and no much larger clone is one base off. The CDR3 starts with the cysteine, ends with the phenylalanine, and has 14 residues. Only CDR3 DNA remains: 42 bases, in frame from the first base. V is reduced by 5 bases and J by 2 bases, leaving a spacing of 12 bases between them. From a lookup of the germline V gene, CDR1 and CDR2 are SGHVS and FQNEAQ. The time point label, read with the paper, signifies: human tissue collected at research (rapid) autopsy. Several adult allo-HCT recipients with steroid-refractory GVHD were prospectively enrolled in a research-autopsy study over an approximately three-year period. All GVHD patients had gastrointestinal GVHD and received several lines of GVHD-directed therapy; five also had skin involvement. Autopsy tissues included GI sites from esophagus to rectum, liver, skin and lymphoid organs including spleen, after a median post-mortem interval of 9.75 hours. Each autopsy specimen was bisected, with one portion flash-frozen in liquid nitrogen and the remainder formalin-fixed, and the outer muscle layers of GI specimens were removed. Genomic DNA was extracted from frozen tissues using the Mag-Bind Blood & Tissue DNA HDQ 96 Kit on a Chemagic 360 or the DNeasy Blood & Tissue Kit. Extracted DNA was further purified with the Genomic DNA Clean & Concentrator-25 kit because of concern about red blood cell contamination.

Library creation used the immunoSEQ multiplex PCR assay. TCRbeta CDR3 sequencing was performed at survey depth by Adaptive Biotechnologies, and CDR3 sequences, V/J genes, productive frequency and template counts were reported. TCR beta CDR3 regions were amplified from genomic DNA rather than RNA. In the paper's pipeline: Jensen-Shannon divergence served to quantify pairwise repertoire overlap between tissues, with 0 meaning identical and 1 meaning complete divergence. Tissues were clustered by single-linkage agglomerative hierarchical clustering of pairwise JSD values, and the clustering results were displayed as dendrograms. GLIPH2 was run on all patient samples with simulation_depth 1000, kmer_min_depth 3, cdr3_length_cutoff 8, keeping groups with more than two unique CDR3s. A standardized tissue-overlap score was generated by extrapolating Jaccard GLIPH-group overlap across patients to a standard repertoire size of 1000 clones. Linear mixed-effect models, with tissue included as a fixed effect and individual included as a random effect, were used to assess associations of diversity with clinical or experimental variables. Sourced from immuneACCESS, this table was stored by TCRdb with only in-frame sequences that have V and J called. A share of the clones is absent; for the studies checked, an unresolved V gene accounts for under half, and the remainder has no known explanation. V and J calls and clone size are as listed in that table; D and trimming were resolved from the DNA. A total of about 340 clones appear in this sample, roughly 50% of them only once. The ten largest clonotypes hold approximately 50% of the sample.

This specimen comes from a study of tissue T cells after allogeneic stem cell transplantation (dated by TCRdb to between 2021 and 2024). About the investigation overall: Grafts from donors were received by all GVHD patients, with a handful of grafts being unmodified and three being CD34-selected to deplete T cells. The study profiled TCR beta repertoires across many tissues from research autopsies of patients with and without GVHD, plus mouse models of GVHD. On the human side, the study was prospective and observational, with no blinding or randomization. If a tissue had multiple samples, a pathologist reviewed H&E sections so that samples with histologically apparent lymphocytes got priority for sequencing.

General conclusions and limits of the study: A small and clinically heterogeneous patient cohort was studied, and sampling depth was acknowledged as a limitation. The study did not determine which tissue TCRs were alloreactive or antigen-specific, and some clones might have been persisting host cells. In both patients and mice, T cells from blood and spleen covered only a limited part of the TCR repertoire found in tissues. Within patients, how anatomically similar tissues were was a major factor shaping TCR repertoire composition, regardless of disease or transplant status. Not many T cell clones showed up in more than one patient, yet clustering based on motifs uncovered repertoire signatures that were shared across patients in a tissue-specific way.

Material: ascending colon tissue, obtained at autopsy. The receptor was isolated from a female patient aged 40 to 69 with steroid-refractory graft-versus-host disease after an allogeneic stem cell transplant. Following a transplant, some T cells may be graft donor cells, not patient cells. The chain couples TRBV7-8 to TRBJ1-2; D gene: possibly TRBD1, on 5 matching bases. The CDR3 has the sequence CASSAHRDNYGYTF. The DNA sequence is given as TGTGCCAGCAGCGCCCACCGGGACAACTATGGCTACACCTTC.